These 21 T cell receptor beta chains came from one sample sequenced in a study of T cell repertoires in aging, cancer and after chemotherapy. Peripheral blood genomic DNA, not sorted cells or RNA, was the template. TRB rearrangements spanning V, D and J were amplified using mixed TRB-A/B primers. TCRdb redid the calling of the multiplex PCR reads with MiXCR, one entry per CDR3 protein. This sample has several thousand distinct CDR3 sequences, with around a third found just once. Material: blood. These receptors originate from a human donor in good health. The donor label of this sample is uncertain.

The rearrangement joins TRBV6-1 to TRBJ2-7; 7 nucleotides match TRBD1. The CDR3 has 12 residues. From germline, CDR1 is MNHNS and CDR2 SASEGT. The trim removed 8 bases at V and 6 bases at J, leaving 7 bases unmatched. The CDR3 DNA sequence: TGTGCCAGCGGACAGGTCGGGGCCGAGCAGTACTTC. It yields the protein CASGQVGAEQYF.

J is TRBJ2-3 and V is TRBV2; D is perhaps TRBD1 (6 bases). CDR1 SNHLY and CDR2 FYNNEI come from the germline V gene. V was pared by 5 bases and J by 2 bases, with 11 bases between. The CDR3 consists of 14 residues. The CDR3 here is CASSNQGNTDTQYF. The DNA of the CDR3 is TGTGCCAGCAGTAATCAGGGGAACACAGATACGCAGTATTTT.

In regard to this clonotype: One junction end does not reproduce the germline sequence, and a read error may be involved. The CDR3 DNA reads as TGTGCCAGCAGTCTATCCGAGACCCAGTACTTC. Residues: CASSLSETQYF. V is TRBV27 and J is TRBJ2-5; D is ambiguous. CDR3 length: 11 amino acids. The germline V gene has CDR1 MNHEY and CDR2 SMNVEV (reference sequence).

This clonotype was recorded a few times. The J gene is TRBJ1-4, the V gene TRBV5-1; 9 bases map to TRBD1. Germline assignment: CDR1 SGHRS and CDR2 YFSETQ. The CDR3 totals 15 residues. With 1 base clipped from V and 4 bases from J, the junction kept 2 bases outside the gene matches. DNA for the CDR3: TGCGCCAGCAGCTTGAAGGGACAGGGTAATGAAAAACTGTTTTTT. It codes for CASSLKGQGNEKLFF.

J is TRBJ2-5 and V is TRBV7-2; no definite D call. The CDR3 spans 13 residues. Looked up from germline, CDR1 is SGHTA and CDR2 is FQGNSA. Trimming removed 6 bases from V and 5 bases from J, with 13 bases in between. CDR3 loop: CASSTGQRETQYF. The CDR3 DNA reads TGTGCCAGCAGTACGGGCCAACGGGAGACCCAGTACTTC.

This clonotype was recorded once. The genes are TRBV15 and TRBJ2-7, with D perhaps given as TRBD1 or TRBD2 (5 bases each). This CDR3 region has 15 residues. The germline V and J ends were trimmed by 4 bases and 1 base, with 14 bases remaining between them. Germline loops: CDR1 LNHNV, CDR2 YYDKDF (reference sequence). CDR3 in amino acids: CATSKPGDGSYEQYF. The CDR3 nucleotides read TGTGCCACCAGCAAACCTGGGGACGGATCCTACGAGCAGTACTTC. The full variable domain, rest sourced from reference TRBV15 and TRBJ2-7, is DAMVIQNPRYQVTQFGKPVTLSCSQTLNHNVMYWYQQKSSQAPKLLFHYYDKDFNNEADTPDNFQSRRPNTSFCFLDIRSPGLGDTAMYLCATSKPGDGSYEQYFGPGTRLTVT.

In its sample, this clonotype was seen a few times. The V gene is TRBV30, the J gene TRBJ1-1; D gene ambiguous. Germline V gives CDR1 GTSNPN, CDR2 SVGIG (reference sequence). The CDR3 loop spans 12 amino acids. Trimming removed 2 bases from V and 0 bases from J, with 4 bases in between. CDR3 sequence (DNA): TGTGCCTGGAGTCGCGTGAACACTGAAGCTTTCTTT. Protein product: CAWSRVNTEAFF.

Notes on this clonotype: The junction and the germline gene differ at one end; a read error may be behind it. This sequence joins TRBV5-4 and TRBJ2-5; D unresolved. The CDR3 sequence is 15 residues long. The germline V gene has CDR1 SGHNT and CDR2 YYREEE (reference sequence). CDR3 sequence reads: CASSQVPQSRETQYF. The CDR3 region has the DNA TGCGCCAGCAGCCAAGTCCCGCAGTCCAGGGAGACCCAGTACTTC.

The chain links TRBV30 to TRBJ1-4, with a tentative D call TRBD1 (6 bases). Germline V gives CDR1 GTSNPN, CDR2 SVGIG (reference sequence). The CDR3 extends over 14 amino acids. CDR3 coding DNA: TGTGCTGGAGGACGGGGGGGGGCTGGGGAAAAACTGTTTTTT. It translates to CAGGRGGAGEKLFF.

The chain employs TRBV5-6 and TRBJ2-1; D is unclear. V was cut by 0 bases and J by 8 bases, with 21 bases left in between. The CDR3 has 17 residues. Germline CDR1 reads SGHDT; CDR2 reads YYEEEE. CDR3: CASSLERRALNLDEQFF. As DNA, the CDR3 is TGTGCCAGCAGCTTGGAGAGGAGAGCTCTTAATCTAGATGAGCAGTTCTTC.

The chain recombines TRBV6-1 with TRBJ2-3, with 8 bases lining up with TRBD2. The length of the CDR3 is 16 residues. Trimming cost V 0 bases and J 2 bases; bases outside gene matches: 4. Germline CDR1 is MNHNS and CDR2 is SASEGT. Here the CDR3 DNA reads TGTGCCAGCAGTGAAGCCACCGGGGGGGCCACAGATACGCAGTATTTT. Encoded protein: CASSEATGGATDTQYF.

The J gene is TRBJ2-3, the V gene TRBV5-1; TRBD2 matches 8 bases. CDR3 length: 15 amino acids. CDR1 is SGHRS and CDR2 is YFSETQ in the germline V gene. V dropped 7 bases and J dropped 3; count of bases not matched to a gene: 10. CDR3 amino acids: CASRTAGDGTDTQYF. CDR3 DNA: TGCGCCAGCCGCACAGCGGGGGACGGGACAGATACGCAGTATTTT.

In the case of this clonotype: One junction end disagrees with the germline gene, perhaps due to a read error. J is TRBJ2-3 and V is TRBV12-3 or TRBV12-4; D is possibly TRBD1 (5 bases). The CDR3 is 15 amino acids. The CDR3 spells CASSPLPGETETQYF. In DNA form, the CDR3 reads TGTGCCAGCAGTCCCCTCCCGGGCGAGACAGAGACGCAGTATTTT.

The chain has TRBV21-1 and TRBJ2-2; TRBD2, the table's D call, lacks a check against the DNA. TRBV21-1 is designated a pseudogene. The length of the CDR3 is 15 residues. In DNA form, the CDR3 reads TGTGCCAACTTAACTAGCGGGGGCCTCACCGGGGAGCTGTTTTTT. Translating it yields CANLTSGGLTGELFF.

The V call is TRBV6-6, the J call TRBJ2-1; D is uncertain. The DNA end favors TRBJ2-5, so the J call may be wrong. The CDR3 has 12 amino acids. CDR1 and CDR2 (germline): MNHNY, SVGAGI (reference sequence). CDR3 sequence reads: CASRDPRETQYF. CDR3 nucleotide sequence: TGTGCCAGCAGGGACCCCAGGGAGACCCAGTACTTC.

This clonotype was seen more than once but under ten times. The rearrangement uses TRBV5-4 and TRBJ2-2, with 9 bases lining up with TRBD2. CDR1 and CDR2 from the germline V gene are SGHNT and YYREEE (reference sequence). The junction had 3 bases not matched to a gene; V was cut back by 0 bases and J by 6 bases. The CDR3 covers 15 residues. In DNA, the CDR3 is TGTGCCAGCAGCTTGGGTAGCGGGGGCGCCGGGGAGCTGTTTTTT. Protein: CASSLGSGGAGELFF.

The J gene is TRBJ2-3, the V gene TRBV5-1; TRBD1 matches 8 bases. Losses at the gene ends were 4 bases for V and 2 bases for J; bases not matched to a gene: 6. Germline V gives CDR1 SGHRS, CDR2 YFSETQ. The CDR3 runs to 15 residues. As DNA, the CDR3 is TGCGCCAGCAGCGACCGACAGGGGCCCACAGATACGCAGTATTTT. Translation gives CASSDRQGPTDTQYF.

The chain recombines TRBV19 with TRBJ2-7, with 7 nucleotides matching TRBD1. Germline V gene lookup returns CDR1 LNHDA and CDR2 SQIVND (reference sequence). V dropped 3 bases and J dropped 5; count of bases not matched to a gene: 7. This CDR3 region has 14 residues. This chain's CDR3 is CASSIGTDLDEQYF. CDR3 nucleotide sequence: TGTGCCAGTAGTATTGGGACAGACTTGGACGAGCAGTACTTC.

A few counts support this clonotype. V usage is TRBV6-1 and J usage is TRBJ2-5, with D possibly matching TRBD1 (6 bases). Germline lookup yields CDR1 MNHNS and CDR2 SASEGT. The CDR3 consists of 12 residues. V was pared by 6 bases and J by 10 bases, with 15 bases between. The CDR3: CASRQGAQGQYF. CDR3 nucleotide sequence: TGTGCCAGCAGACAAGGAGCACAGGGCCAGTACTTC.

The J gene is TRBJ1-1, the V gene TRBV6-5; D not resolved. This CDR3 has 13 residues. The V end was cut by 5 bases, the J end by 7 bases, with 14 bases between. CDR1 and CDR2 from the germline V gene are MNHEY and SVGAGI. In nucleotides, the CDR3 is TGTGCCAGCAGTAGGAAGACATCAGTTGAAGCTTTCTTT. Translated: CASSRKTSVEAFF.

This chain connects TRBV29-1 to TRBJ2-5, with TRBD1 matching over 11 bases. V lost 4 bases and J lost 3; bases outside the gene matches: 4. This CDR3 spans 14 amino acids. From germline, CDR1 is SQVTM and CDR2 ANQGSEA. The CDR3 spells CSVAGTGGKETQYF. Here the CDR3 DNA reads TGCAGCGTTGCCGGGACAGGGGGGAAAGAGACCCAGTACTTC.